These 26 T cell receptor beta chains were sequenced from one sample in a study of blood T cell repertoires in COVID-19. Repertoires were generated with immunoSEQ multiplex PCR, while TCRdb's copy carries only in-frame clones and drops some. The sample lists a few hundred thousand clones; around 87% were seen once. Sequencing input: PBMCs or T cells enriched from blood (not recorded which). Source of these receptors: a woman aged 45-65 years who had recovered from COVID-19.

This rearrangement joins TRBV2 to TRBJ1-2, with D possibly being TRBD1 (6 bases). From germline, CDR1 is SNHLY and CDR2 FYNNEI. The CDR3 is made up of 13 amino acids. V lost 6 bases and J lost 8, with 16 bases in between. CDR3 DNA sequence: TGTGCCAGCAGCGTAGACAGGCTGGAGGGCTACACCTTC. Its translation: CASSVDRLEGYTF.

CDR3 in amino acids: CASSLGQPTGNTIYF. CDR3 bases: TGTGCCAGCTCACTGGGACAGCCGACTGGAAACACCATATATTTT. The chain is built from TRBV18 and TRBJ1-3, with 7 bases lining up with TRBD1. From germline, CDR1 is KGHSH and CDR2 LQKENI. With 4 bases clipped from V and 2 bases from J, the junction kept 5 bases outside the gene matches. CDR3 length: 15 residues.

The chain is built from TRBV28 and TRBJ1-2; D might be TRBD1 (5 bases). Trimming stripped 2 bases from V and 8 bases from J, with 12 bases between. Germline lookup yields CDR1 MDHEN and CDR2 SYDVKM. The CDR3 covers 13 residues. The CDR3 DNA follows: TGTGCCAGCAGTTTACGGGGGGTATGGGGCTACACCTTC. Translation gives CASSLRGVWGYTF.

The chain combines TRBV6-1 with TRBJ2-7; D not certain. This CDR3 has 13 amino acids. Trimming left V 3 bases short and J 2 bases short, with 8 bases between. The germline gives CDR1 MNHNS, CDR2 SASEGT. CDR3 residues: CASSDQEPYEQYF. The DNA of the CDR3 is TGTGCCAGCAGTGATCAGGAACCCTACGAGCAGTACTTC.

The chain is built from TRBV3-1 (or the pseudogene TRBV3-2) and TRBJ2-7; 7 positions agree with TRBD2. This CDR3 region has 13 residues. Germline-derived CDR1 and CDR2 are LGHDT and YNNKEL (reference sequence). The J segment lost 6 bases and the V segment lost 5 bases, leaving 7 bases of the junction unmatched. CDR3 protein: CASSTGLTTEQYF. The CDR3 nucleotides are TGTGCCAGCAGCACGGGACTAACGACCGAGCAGTACTTC.

This clone was observed a handful of times. J is TRBJ2-1 and V is TRBV11-3, with 7 bases fitting TRBD2. Unmatched junction bases numbered 12, after V lost 3 bases and J lost 7 bases. Per the germline V gene, CDR1 is SGHNT and CDR2 is YENEEA. This CDR3 spans 16 amino acids. CDR3 protein: CASSLGGRRGGNEQFF. CDR3 bases: TGTGCCAGCAGCTTGGGGGGGAGGAGAGGAGGAAATGAGCAGTTCTTC.

The chain uses TRBV27 and TRBJ2-2; D is perhaps TRBD1 (6 bases). Trimming took off 0 bases at V and 0 bases at J, with 11 bases between the two ends. The CDR3 contains 17 residues. CDR1 is MNHEY and CDR2 is SMNVEV in the germline V gene (reference sequence). CDR3 sequence reads: CASSLSGTFANTGELFF. CDR3 nucleotide sequence: TGTGCCAGCAGTTTATCAGGGACATTCGCGAACACCGGGGAGCTGTTTTTT.

V usage is TRBV7-8 and J usage is TRBJ2-2; a possible D gene is TRBD2 (6 bases). V lost 5 bases and J lost 4, with 14 bases in between. The CDR3 contains 15 residues. CDR1 and CDR2 from the germline V gene are SGHVS and FQNEAQ. As DNA, the CDR3 is TGTGCCAGCAGCGCAGAAGGGACTTTCACCGGGGAGCTGTTTTTT. Protein: CASSAEGTFTGELFF.

Worth noting for this clone: This same CDR3 is encoded by further DNA sequences in the sample. The rearrangement links TRBV12-3 or TRBV12-4 to TRBJ1-1; 7 bases fit TRBD1. The CDR3 has 12 residues. V trimming: 6 bases; J trimming: 4 bases; junction bases outside the gene matches: 2. The CDR3 sequence: CASSPGGTEAFF. Written as DNA, the CDR3 is TGTGCCAGCAGCCCAGGGGGCACTGAAGCTTTCTTT.

The V and J genes are TRBV6-1 and TRBJ1-1; 9 positions match TRBD1. V shed 7 bases, J shed 7 bases, and the junction held 7 bases outside the gene matches. The V gene's germline CDR1 is MNHNS and CDR2 SASEGT. The CDR3 has 13 amino acids. The CDR3 DNA reads as TGTGCCAGCAACTTACAGGGGGCCATTGAAGCTTTCTTT. Protein: CASNLQGAIEAFF.

The V call is TRBV2, the J call TRBJ1-2; D gene uncertain. The V gene's germline CDR1 is SNHLY and CDR2 FYNNEI. This CDR3 region has 13 residues. The V and J ends lost 4 bases and 2 bases respectively, with 8 bases between them. CDR3 nucleotide sequence: TGTGCCAGCAGTGTACAACCCAACTATGGCTACACCTTC. Amino acid sequence: CASSVQPNYGYTF.

This chain joins TRBV19 and TRBJ1-5; D gene ambiguous. V lost 3 bases and J lost 3, with 12 bases in between. The CDR3 extends over 15 amino acids. From germline, CDR1 is LNHDA and CDR2 SQIVND (reference sequence). The CDR3 DNA reads as TGTGCCAGTAGTATTCTTTCGGGGTCCAATCAGCCCCAGCATTTT. It yields the protein CASSILSGSNQPQHF.

This clone was observed a few times. This sequence joins TRBV28 and TRBJ1-5; maybe TRBD1 (6 bases). This CDR3 is 14 amino acids long. Germline loops: CDR1 MDHEN, CDR2 SYDVKM. Trimming cost V 4 bases and J 5 bases, with 12 bases left between them. This chain's CDR3 is CASSYTGTYQPQHF. DNA for the CDR3: TGTGCCAGCAGTTATACAGGGACGTATCAGCCCCAGCATTTT.

The chain employs TRBV28 and TRBJ2-7; TRBD2 aligns across 9 bases. The CDR3 has 14 residues. J lost 2 bases, V lost 7 bases, and 6 bases had no gene match. In germline, CDR1 is MDHEN, CDR2 SYDVKM. The CDR3 DNA reads as TGTGCCAGCACAAATAGCGGGAGCCCCTACGAGCAGTACTTC. It is translated as CASTNSGSPYEQYF.

CDR3 loop: CASSLSQGSGNTIYF. The CDR3 DNA reads as TGTGCCAGCAGCTTATCCCAGGGCTCTGGAAACACCATATATTTT. The chain employs TRBV9 and TRBJ1-3; possible D gene TRBD1, 5 bases. The CDR3 runs 15 residues. Trimming removed 4 bases at V and 0 bases at J, with 11 bases between. Germline assignment: CDR1 SGDLS and CDR2 YYNGEE.

The chain uses TRBV2 and TRBJ2-1; tentatively, D is TRBD2 (6 bases). V was trimmed by 6 bases and J by 11 bases, leaving 14 bases between them. This CDR3 spans 12 amino acids. Germline CDR1 is SNHLY and CDR2 is FYNNEI. The CDR3 bases are TGTGCCAGCAGCTCCACTAGCAGCAAGCAGTTCTTC. It encodes CASSSTSSKQFF.

This chain uses TRBV2 with TRBJ1-2; no reliable D call. Trimming removed 4 bases from V and 5 bases from J, with 11 bases in between. This CDR3 comprises 13 residues. Germline CDR1 and CDR2: SNHLY and FYNNEI. CDR3 DNA: TGTGCCAGCAGTGGGCAGGCGGGGTATGGCTACACCTTC. Amino acids: CASSGQAGYGYTF.

The chain uses TRBV5-1 and TRBJ1-2; 7 bases align to TRBD1. J was trimmed by 1 base and V by 4 bases; bases with no gene match: 7. The CDR3 contains 15 residues. Germline V gives CDR1 SGHRS, CDR2 YFSETQ. CDR3 DNA sequence: TGCGCCAGCAGCATGCAGACAGGGATTAACTATGGCTACACCTTC. Translated: CASSMQTGINYGYTF. Together with reference TRBV5-1 and TRBJ1-2, the CDR3 gives the full variable domain: KAGVTQTPRYLIKTRGQQVTLSCSPISGHRSVSWYQQTPGQGLQFLFEYFSETQRNKGNFPGRFSGRQFSNSRSEMNVSTLELGDSALYLCASSMQTGINYGYTFGSGTRLTVV.

The V and J genes are TRBV5-4 and TRBJ1-2; D perhaps matches TRBD1 (5 bases). Trimming left V 4 bases short and J 7 bases short, with 20 bases between. The CDR3 sequence is 15 residues long. In germline, CDR1 is SGHNT, CDR2 YYREEE (reference sequence). This CDR3 is CASSPRGRERGGYTF. CDR3 bases: TGTGCCAGCAGCCCTCGAGGAAGGGAAAGGGGTGGCTACACCTTC. The full variable domain, in which reference TRBV5-4 and TRBJ1-2 provide the parts outside the CDR3, is ETGVTQSPTHLIKTRGQQVTLRCSSQSGHNTVSWYQQALGQGPQFIFQYYREEENGRGNFPPRFSGLQFPNYSSELNVNALELDDSALYLCASSPRGRERGGYTFGSGTRLTVV.

J is TRBJ2-2 and V is TRBV7-2; D is unclear. CDR3 length: 15 residues. The germline V and J ends were trimmed by 4 bases and 4 bases, with 13 bases remaining between them. CDR1 and CDR2 (germline): SGHTA, FQGNSA. CDR3 residues: CASSSPRYSTGELFF. As DNA, the CDR3 is TGTGCCAGCAGCTCCCCGCGATACAGCACCGGGGAGCTGTTTTTT.

This sequence joins TRBV7-9 and TRBJ2-1, with a possible D match to TRBD2 (6 bases). V was clipped by 5 bases and J by 0 bases, with 20 bases between them. The germline V gene has CDR1 SEHNR and CDR2 FQNEAQ (reference sequence). This CDR3 contains 18 residues. CDR3 amino acids: CASSNPLGGASSYNEQFF. In DNA, the CDR3 is TGTGCCAGCAGCAACCCCTTAGGCGGGGCGAGCTCCTACAATGAGCAGTTCTTC.

The chain joins TRBV10-3 to TRBJ2-3; D is uncertain. The CDR3 covers 13 residues. Germline V gene sequence: CDR1 ENHRY, CDR2 SYGVKD. The ends were cut back, 3 bases at V and 5 bases at J, with 9 bases in the middle. CDR3 region: CAISESALDTQYF. CDR3 nucleotide sequence: TGTGCCATCAGTGAAAGCGCTTTAGATACGCAGTATTTT.

This sequence joins TRBV6-5 and TRBJ2-7, with 10 bases that match TRBD1. V trimming: 2 bases; J trimming: 4 bases; junction bases outside the gene matches: 5. Germline assignment: CDR1 MNHEY and CDR2 SVGAGI. The CDR3 totals 15 residues. The chain's CDR3 is CASSYRDRGGYEQYF. The DNA of the CDR3 is TGTGCCAGCAGTTACAGGGACAGGGGCGGGTACGAGCAGTACTTC.

The chain has TRBV20-1 and TRBJ2-1; the D is unclear. This CDR3 contains 11 residues. V gave up 5 bases and J gave up 10 bases, with 12 bases separating them. CDR1 is DFQATT and CDR2 is SNEGSKA in the germline V gene (reference sequence). The CDR3 DNA reads as TGCAGTGCTTTGATAGCTGGCGAGCAGTTCTTC. It specifies CSALIAGEQFF.

The rearrangement joins TRBV9 to TRBJ1-6, with D unclear. Trimming stripped 0 bases from V and 7 bases from J, with 23 bases between. The CDR3 has 19 amino acids. Germline V CDR1 and CDR2: SGDLS, YYNGEE. The CDR3 coding sequence is TGTGCCAGCAGCGTAGCTACGGGAGCTCCGGGTATCGGAAATTCACCCCTCCACTTT. Its protein product is CASSVATGAPGIGNSPLHF.

The chain recombines TRBV6-5 with TRBJ1-1; 7 bases align to TRBD1. The CDR3 spans 13 residues. The junction had 10 bases not matched to a gene; V was cut back by 8 bases and J by 7 bases. CDR1 MNHEY and CDR2 SVGAGI come from the germline V gene. CDR3 in DNA: TGTGCCAGCGGCCGAGGGACAGAGCTTGAAGCTTTCTTT. It specifies CASGRGTELEAFF.